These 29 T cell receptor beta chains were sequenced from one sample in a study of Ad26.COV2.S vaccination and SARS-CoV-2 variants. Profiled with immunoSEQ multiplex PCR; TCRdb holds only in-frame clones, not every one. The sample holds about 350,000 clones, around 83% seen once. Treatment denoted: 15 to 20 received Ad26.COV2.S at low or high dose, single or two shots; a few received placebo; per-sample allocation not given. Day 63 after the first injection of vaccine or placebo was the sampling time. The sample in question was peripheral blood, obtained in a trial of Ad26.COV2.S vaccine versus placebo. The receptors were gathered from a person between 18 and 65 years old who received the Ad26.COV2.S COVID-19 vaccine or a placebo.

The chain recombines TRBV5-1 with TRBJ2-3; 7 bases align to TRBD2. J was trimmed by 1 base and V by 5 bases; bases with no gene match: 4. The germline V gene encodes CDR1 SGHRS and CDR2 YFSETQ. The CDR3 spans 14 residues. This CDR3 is CASRLTSGTDTQYF. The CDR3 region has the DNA TGCGCCAGCAGGCTTACTAGCGGCACAGATACGCAGTATTTT. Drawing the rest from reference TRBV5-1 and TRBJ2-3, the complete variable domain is KAGVTQTPRYLIKTRGQQVTLSCSPISGHRSVSWYQQTPGQGLQFLFEYFSETQRNKGNFPGRFSGRQFSNSRSEMNVSTLELGDSALYLCASRLTSGTDTQYFGPGTRLTVL.

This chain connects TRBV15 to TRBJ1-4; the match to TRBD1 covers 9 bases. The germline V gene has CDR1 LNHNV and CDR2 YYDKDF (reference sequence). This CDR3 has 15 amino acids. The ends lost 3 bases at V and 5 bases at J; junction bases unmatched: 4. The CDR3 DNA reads TGTGCCACCAGCAGTGGGGACAGGGTAAATGAAAAACTGTTTTTT. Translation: CATSSGDRVNEKLFF. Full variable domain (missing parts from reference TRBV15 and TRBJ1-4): DAMVIQNPRYQVTQFGKPVTLSCSQTLNHNVMYWYQQKSSQAPKLLFHYYDKDFNNEADTPDNFQSRRPNTSFCFLDIRSPGLGDTAMYLCATSSGDRVNEKLFFGSGTQLSVL.

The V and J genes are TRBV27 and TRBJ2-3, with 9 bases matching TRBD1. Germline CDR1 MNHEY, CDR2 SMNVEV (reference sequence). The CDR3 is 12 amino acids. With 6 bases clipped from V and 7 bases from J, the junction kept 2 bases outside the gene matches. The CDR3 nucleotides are TGTGCCAGCAGAGGACAGGGGTATACGCAGTATTTT. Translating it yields CASRGQGYTQYF.

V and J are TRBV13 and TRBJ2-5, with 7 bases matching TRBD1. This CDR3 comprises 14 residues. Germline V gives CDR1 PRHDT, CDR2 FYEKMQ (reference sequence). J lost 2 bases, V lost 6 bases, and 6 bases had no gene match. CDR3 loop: CASSRDREQETQYF. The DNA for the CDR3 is TGTGCCAGCAGTAGAGACAGGGAGCAAGAGACCCAGTACTTC.

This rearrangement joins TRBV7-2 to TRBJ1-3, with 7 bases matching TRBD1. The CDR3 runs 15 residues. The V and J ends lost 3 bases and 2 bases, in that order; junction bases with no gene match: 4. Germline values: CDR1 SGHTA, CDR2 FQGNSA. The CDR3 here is CASSLEGATGNTIYF. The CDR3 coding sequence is TGTGCCAGCAGCTTGGAGGGGGCAACTGGAAACACCATATATTTT.

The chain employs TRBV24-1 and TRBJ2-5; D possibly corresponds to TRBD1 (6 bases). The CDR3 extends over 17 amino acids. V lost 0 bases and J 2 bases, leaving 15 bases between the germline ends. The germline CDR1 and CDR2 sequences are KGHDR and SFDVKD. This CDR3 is CATSDLVETGRQETQYF. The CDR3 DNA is TGTGCCACCAGTGATTTGGTCGAGACAGGAAGACAAGAGACCCAGTACTTC.

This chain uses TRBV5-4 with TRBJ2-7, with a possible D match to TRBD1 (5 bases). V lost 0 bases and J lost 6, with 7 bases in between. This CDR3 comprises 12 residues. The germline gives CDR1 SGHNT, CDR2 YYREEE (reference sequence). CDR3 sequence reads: CASSLAGLEQYF. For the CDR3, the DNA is TGTGCCAGCAGCTTGGCAGGGCTCGAGCAGTACTTC.

The chain's CDR3 is CASSLVGSYGYTF. CDR3 in DNA: TGCGCCAGCAGCTTGGTAGGGAGCTATGGCTACACCTTC. The chain links TRBV5-1 to TRBJ1-2; D remains ambiguous. The CDR3 sequence is 13 residues long. Trimming pared 0 bases from V and 4 bases from J, leaving 7 bases between. Germline V gene sequence: CDR1 SGHRS, CDR2 YFSETQ.

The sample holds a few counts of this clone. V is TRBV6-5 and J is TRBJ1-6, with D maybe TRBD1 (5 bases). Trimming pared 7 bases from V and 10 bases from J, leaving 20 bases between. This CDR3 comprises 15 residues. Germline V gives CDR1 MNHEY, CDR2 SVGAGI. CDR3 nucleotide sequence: TGTGCCAGCACCCTTAAACCGGGGGGACGGTCACCCCTCCACTTT. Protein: CASTLKPGGRSPLHF.

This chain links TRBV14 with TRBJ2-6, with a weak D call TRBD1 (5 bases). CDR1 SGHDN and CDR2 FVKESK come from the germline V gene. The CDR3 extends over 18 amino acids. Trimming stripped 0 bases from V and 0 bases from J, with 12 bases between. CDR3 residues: CASSQDQQASSGANVLTF. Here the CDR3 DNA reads TGTGCCAGCAGCCAAGATCAACAGGCCAGCTCTGGGGCCAACGTCCTGACTTTC.

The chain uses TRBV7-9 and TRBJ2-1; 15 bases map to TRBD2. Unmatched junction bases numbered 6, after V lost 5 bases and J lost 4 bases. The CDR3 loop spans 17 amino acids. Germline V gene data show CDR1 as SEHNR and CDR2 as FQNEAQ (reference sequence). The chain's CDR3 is CASSLGLAGGMYNEQFF. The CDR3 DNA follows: TGTGCCAGCAGCCTGGGACTAGCGGGAGGAATGTACAATGAGCAGTTCTTC.

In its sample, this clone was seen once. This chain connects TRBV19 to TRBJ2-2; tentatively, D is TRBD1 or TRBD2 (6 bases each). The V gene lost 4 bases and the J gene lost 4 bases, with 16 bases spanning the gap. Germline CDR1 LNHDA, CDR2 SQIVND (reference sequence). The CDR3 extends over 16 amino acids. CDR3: CASSRKGGAGTGELFF. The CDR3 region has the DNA TGTGCCAGTAGTAGGAAGGGGGGCGCAGGCACCGGGGAGCTGTTTTTT.

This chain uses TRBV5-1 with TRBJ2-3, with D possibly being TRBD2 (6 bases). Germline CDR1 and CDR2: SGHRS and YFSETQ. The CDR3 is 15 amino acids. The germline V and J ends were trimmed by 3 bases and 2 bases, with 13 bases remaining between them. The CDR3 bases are TGCGCCAGCAGCTCTTATGGGACTGCCACAGATACGCAGTATTTT. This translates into CASSSYGTATDTQYF.

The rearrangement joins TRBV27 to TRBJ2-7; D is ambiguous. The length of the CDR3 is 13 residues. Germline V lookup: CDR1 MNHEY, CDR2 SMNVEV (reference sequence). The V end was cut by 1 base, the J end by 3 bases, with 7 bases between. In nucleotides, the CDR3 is TGTGCCAGCAGTTTATTCCCCCTCTACGAGCAGTACTTC. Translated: CASSLFPLYEQYF.

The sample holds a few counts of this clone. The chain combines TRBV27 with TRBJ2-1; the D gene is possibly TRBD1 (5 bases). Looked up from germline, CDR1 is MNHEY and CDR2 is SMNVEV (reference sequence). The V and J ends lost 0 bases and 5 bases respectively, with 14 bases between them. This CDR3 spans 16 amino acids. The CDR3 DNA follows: TGTGCCAGCAGTTTATCTCTGGCAGGGCAGAACAATGAGCAGTTCTTC. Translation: CASSLSLAGQNNEQFF.

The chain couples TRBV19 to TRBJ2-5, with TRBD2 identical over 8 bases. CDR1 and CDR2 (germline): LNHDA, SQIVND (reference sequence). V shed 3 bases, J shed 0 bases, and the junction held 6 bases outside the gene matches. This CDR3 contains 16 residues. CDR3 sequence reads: CASSIQVAGYQETQYF. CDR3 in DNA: TGTGCCAGTAGTATCCAAGTAGCGGGGTACCAAGAGACCCAGTACTTC.

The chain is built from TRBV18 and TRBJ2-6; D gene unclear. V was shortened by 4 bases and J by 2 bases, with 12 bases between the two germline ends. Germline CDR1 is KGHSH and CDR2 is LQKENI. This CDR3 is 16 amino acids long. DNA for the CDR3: TGTGCCAGCTCACAGGCCTTATGGACTGGGGCCAACGTCCTGACTTTC. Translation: CASSQALWTGANVLTF.

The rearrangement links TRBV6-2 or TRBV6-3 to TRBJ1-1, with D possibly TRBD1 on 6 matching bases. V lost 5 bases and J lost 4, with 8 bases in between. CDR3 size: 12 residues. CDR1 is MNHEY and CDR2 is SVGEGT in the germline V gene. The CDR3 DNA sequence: TGTGCCAGCAGTAGAGGGGGCACTGAAGCTTTCTTT. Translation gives CASSRGGTEAFF.

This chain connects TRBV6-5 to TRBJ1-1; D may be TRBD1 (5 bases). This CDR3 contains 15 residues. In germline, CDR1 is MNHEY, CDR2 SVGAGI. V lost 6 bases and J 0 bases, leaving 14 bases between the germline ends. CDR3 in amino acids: CASRNGQVVNTEAFF. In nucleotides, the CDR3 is TGTGCCAGCAGAAACGGACAAGTTGTGAACACTGAAGCTTTCTTT.

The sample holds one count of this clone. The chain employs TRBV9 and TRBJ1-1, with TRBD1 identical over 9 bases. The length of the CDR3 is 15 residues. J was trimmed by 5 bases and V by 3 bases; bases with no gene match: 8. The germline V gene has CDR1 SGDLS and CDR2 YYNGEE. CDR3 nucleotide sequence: TGTGCCAGCAGCGGACTTACAGGGGGCGGGACTGAAGCTTTCTTT. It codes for CASSGLTGGGTEAFF.

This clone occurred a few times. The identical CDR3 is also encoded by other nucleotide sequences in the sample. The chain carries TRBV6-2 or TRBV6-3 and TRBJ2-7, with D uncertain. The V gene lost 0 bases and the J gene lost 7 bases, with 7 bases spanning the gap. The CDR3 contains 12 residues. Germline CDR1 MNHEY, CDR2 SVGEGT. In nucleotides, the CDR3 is TGTGCCAGCAGTTACTCGTCGCGGGAGCAGTACTTC. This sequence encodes CASSYSSREQYF.

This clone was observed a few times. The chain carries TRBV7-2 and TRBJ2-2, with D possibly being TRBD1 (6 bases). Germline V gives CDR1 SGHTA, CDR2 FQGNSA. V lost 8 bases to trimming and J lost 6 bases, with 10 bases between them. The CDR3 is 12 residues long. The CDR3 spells CASGQGSGELFF. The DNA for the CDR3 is TGTGCCAGCGGGCAGGGGTCCGGGGAGCTGTTTTTT.

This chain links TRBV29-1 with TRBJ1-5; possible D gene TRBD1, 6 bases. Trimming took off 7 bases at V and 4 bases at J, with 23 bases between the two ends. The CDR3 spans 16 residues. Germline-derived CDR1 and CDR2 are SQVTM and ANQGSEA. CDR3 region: CSEKGGGVEANQPQHF. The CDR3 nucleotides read TGCAGCGAGAAGGGAGGGGGTGTCGAAGCAAATCAGCCCCAGCATTTT.

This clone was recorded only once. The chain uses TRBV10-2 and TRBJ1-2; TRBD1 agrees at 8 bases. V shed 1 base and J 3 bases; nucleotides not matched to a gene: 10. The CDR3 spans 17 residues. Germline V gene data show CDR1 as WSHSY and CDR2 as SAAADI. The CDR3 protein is CASSELRRQGNHYGYTF. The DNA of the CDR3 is TGCGCCAGCAGTGAGTTAAGGAGACAGGGGAACCACTATGGCTACACCTTC.

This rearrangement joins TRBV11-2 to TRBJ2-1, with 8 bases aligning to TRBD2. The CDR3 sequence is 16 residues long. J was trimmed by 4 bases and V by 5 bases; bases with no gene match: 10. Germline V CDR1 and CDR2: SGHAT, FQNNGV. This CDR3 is CASSGIGSGKYNEQFF. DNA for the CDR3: TGTGCCAGCAGCGGTATAGGTAGCGGGAAATACAATGAGCAGTTCTTC.

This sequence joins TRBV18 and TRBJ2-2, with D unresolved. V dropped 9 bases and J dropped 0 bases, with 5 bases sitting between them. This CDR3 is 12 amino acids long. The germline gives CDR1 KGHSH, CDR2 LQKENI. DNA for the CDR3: TGTGCCAGTACATCGAACACCGGGGAGCTGTTTTTT. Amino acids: CASTSNTGELFF.

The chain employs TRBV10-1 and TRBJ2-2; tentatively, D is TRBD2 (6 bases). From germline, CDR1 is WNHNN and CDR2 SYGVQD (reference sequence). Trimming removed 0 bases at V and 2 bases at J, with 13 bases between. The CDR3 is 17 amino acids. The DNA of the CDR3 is TGCGCCAGCAGTGAGTCGCCGGGGGAGGAAAACACCGGGGAGCTGTTTTTT. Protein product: CASSESPGEENTGELFF.

CDR3 amino acids: CAWSWTTGHDTQYF. CDR3 in DNA: TGTGCCTGGAGTTGGACGACCGGACATGATACGCAGTATTTT. The rearrangement links TRBV30 to TRBJ2-3; a possible D gene is TRBD1 (5 bases). V dropped 2 bases and J dropped 6 bases, with 15 bases sitting between them. The CDR3 spans 14 residues. The germline CDR1 and CDR2 sequences are GTSNPN and SVGIG (reference sequence).

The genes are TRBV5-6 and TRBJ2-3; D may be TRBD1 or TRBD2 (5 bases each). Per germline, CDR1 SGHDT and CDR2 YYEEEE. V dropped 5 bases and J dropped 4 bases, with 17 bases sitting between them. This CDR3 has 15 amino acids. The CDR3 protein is CASRTRDRRADTQYF. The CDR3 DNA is TGTGCCAGCAGGACCAGGGACCGTCGGGCAGATACGCAGTATTTT.